This T cell receptor beta chain was profiled in a study of blood T cell repertoires in COVID-19. Study background: Acute-phase and convalescent COVID-19 samples originated in the United States, Italy and Spain.

From germline, CDR1 is LGHNT and CDR2 FRNRAP. The CDR3 length is 14 residues. Trimming removed 7 bases from V and 0 bases from J, with 13 bases in between. Source study methods: It was from reference gene primer amplification that nucleated cell counts were estimated. The repertoire was sequenced with immunoSEQ multiplex PCR; TCRdb's copy has only in-frame clones and lacks some. The V and J calls and clone size are taken from that table; D and trimming were inferred from the DNA. This sample yields under 250,000 clones, of which 80% to 90% are seen a single time; roughly 3.7% belongs to the top ten. The chain links TRBV12-5 to TRBJ2-7; TRBD1 is a possible D gene (6 bases). The sample consisted of PBMCs or T cells enriched from blood (not recorded which). The receptor was derived from a woman in her thirties who had been exposed to COVID-19. CDR3 region: CASAIGTPSYEQYF. CDR3 coding DNA: TGTGCTAGTGCCATCGGGACACCCTCCTACGAGCAGTACTTC.